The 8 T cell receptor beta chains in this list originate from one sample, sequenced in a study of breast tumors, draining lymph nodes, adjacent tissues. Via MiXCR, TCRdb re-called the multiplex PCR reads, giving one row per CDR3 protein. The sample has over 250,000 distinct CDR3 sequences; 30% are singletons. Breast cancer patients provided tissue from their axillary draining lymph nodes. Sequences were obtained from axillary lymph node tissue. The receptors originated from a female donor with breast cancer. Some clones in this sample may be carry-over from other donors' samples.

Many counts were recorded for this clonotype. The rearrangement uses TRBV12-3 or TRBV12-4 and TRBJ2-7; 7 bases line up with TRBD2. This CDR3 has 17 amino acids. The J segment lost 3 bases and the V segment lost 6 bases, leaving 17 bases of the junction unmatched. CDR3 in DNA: TGTGCCAGCAGCCAATTGCCTTGGGGGGGGATTTACTACGAGCAGTACTTC. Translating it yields CASSQLPWGGIYYEQYF.

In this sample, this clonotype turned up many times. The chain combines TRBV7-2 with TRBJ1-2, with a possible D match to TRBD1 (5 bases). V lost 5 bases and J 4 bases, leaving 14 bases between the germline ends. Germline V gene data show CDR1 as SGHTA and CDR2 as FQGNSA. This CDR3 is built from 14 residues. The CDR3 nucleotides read TGTGCCAGCAGCCGAAACGCGGGGACCTATGGCTACACCTTC. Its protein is CASSRNAGTYGYTF.

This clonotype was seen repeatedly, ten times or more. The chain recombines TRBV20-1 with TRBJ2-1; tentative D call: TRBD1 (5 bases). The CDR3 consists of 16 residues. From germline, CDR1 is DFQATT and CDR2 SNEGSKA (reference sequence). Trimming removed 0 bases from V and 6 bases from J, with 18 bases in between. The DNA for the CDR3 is TGCAGTGCTAGAGATGGGGCAGGCCGGAGAAGCAATGAGCAGTTCTTC. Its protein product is CSARDGAGRRSNEQFF.

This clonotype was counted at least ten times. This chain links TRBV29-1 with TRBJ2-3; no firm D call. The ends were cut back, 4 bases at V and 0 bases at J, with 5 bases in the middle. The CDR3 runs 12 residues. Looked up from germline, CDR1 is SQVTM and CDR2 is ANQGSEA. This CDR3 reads CSVAPSTDTQYF. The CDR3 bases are TGCAGCGTTGCCCCTAGCACAGATACGCAGTATTTT.

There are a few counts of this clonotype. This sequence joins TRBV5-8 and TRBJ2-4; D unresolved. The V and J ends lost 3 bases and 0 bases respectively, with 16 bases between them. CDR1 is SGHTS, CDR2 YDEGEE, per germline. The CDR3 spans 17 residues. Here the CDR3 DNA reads TGTGCCAGCAGCTACAGCCTCGCGGCACTAGCCAAAAACATTCAGTACTTC. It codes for CASSYSLAALAKNIQYF.

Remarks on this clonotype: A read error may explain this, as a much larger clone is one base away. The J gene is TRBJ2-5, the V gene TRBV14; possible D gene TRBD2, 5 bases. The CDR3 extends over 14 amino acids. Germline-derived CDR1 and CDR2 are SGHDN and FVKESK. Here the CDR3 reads CASSQGALRETQSF. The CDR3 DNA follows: TGTGCCAGCAGCCAAGGTGCTCTGAGGGAGACCCAGTCCTTC.

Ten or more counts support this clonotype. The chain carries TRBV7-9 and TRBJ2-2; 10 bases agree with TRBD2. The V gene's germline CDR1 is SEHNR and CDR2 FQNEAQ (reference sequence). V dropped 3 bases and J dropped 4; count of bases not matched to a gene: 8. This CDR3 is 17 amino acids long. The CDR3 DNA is TGTGCCAGCAGCTTCCCCGCTAGCGGGAGACGCACCGGGGAGCTGTTTTTT. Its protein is CASSFPASGRRTGELFF.

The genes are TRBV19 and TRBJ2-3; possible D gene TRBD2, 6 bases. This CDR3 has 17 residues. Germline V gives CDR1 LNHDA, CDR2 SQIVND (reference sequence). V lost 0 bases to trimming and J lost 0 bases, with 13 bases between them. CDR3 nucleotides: TGTGCCAGTAGTATAGACCGGACTATAACTAGCACAGATACGCAGTATTTT. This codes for CASSIDRTITSTDTQYF.